The T cell receptor beta chain under discussion was sequenced for a study of cytomegalovirus exposure and HLA in healthy donors. Across the study: Some 87 million unique TCRs from HLA-typed donors were held in an early release of data.

Germline V CDR1 and CDR2: MDHEN, SYDVKM. Trimming stripped 5 bases from V and 2 bases from J, with 4 bases between. The CDR3 has 11 residues. Both 60 Vbeta primers and 13 Jbeta primers went into the PCR. Sequencing used immunoSEQ multiplex PCR; TCRdb keeps in-frame clones, though not all of them. Here the sample table reports over 45,000 clones. A note on this clone: Its antigen is still unknown.

General observations from the study: Trimming of TCR beta V- and J-genes showed a link, identified in a later analysis, to a missense DCLRE1C variant. Being indistinguishable, some V segments were excluded, TRBV6-2 and TRBV6-3 among them.

This clonotype was sampled from a woman aged 18-29 years in good health and CMV-seronegative. The V gene is TRBV28, the J gene TRBJ2-7; D gene unclear. Sequences were obtained from PBMCs. The CDR3 loop reads CASSRAYEQYF. CDR3 sequence (DNA): TGTGCCAGCAGTCGAGCCTACGAGCAGTACTTC.